The 2 T cell receptor beta chains below all came from one sample that was sequenced in a study of blood T cell repertoires in COVID-19. Assay: immunoSEQ multiplex PCR; the TCRdb copy retains only in-frame clones and omits some. The sample has a few hundred thousand clones, over 75% seen once; the top ten hold about 13%. Sequencing was carried out using peripheral blood. The receptors were sampled from a human donor in a cohort sampled during active COVID-19.

The rearrangement uses TRBV24-1 and TRBJ1-1, with 9 bases aligning to TRBD1. The CDR3 runs 13 residues. V lost 5 bases, J lost 8 bases, and 5 bases stayed unmatched. The germline CDR1 and CDR2 sequences are KGHDR and SFDVKD. CDR3 nucleotides: TGTGCCACCAGTGTTACCGGGACAGGGGAAGCTTTCTTT. Its translation: CATSVTGTGEAFF.

This clone has only a few counts. The chain links TRBV5-1 to TRBJ2-7; 8 nucleotides agree with TRBD1. This CDR3 has 13 amino acids. The J segment lost 3 bases and the V segment lost 5 bases, leaving 4 bases of the junction unmatched. From germline, CDR1 is SGHRS and CDR2 YFSETQ. The CDR3 bases are TGCGCCAGCAGACCCGGACAGGGCTACGAGCAGTACTTC. Residues: CASRPGQGYEQYF.